These 27 T cell receptor beta chains came from one sample sequenced in a study of cytomegalovirus exposure and HLA in healthy donors. The PCR was carried out with 60 Vbeta primers and 13 Jbeta primers. Data came from immunoSEQ multiplex PCR; TCRdb stores just in-frame clones and leaves some out. The data show about 170,000 clones, over 75% seen once. The sequencing input was PBMCs. The receptors here all came from a female donor in good health and CMV-seronegative.

The chain joins TRBV5-1 to TRBJ2-7, with 10 bases that match TRBD2. The germline V gene has CDR1 SGHRS and CDR2 YFSETQ. This CDR3 has 16 residues. The trim removed 3 bases at V and 0 bases at J, leaving 6 bases unmatched. The CDR3 sequence is CASSSGTSVYSYEQYF. The CDR3 nucleotides are TGCGCCAGCAGCTCGGGGACTAGCGTTTACTCCTACGAGCAGTACTTC.

The chain is built from TRBV5-4 and TRBJ2-7, with 10 positions matching TRBD2. Germline-derived CDR1 and CDR2 are SGHNT and YYREEE (reference sequence). The CDR3 length is 14 residues. J gave up 1 base and V 7 bases, and 5 bases lay outside the gene matches. CDR3 region: CASGSGRGSYEQYF. The CDR3 bases are TGTGCCAGCGGGAGCGGGAGGGGATCCTACGAGCAGTACTTC.

This clone showed up just a few times. The V and J genes are TRBV7-8 and TRBJ1-1; D gene uncertain. The V and J ends lost 4 bases and 6 bases respectively, with 15 bases between them. Germline V gene data show CDR1 as SGHVS and CDR2 as FQNEAQ. The CDR3 spans 14 residues. The DNA of the CDR3 is TGTGCCAGCAGCTCATTGAGGCCCTACTCTGAAGCTTTCTTT. As protein: CASSSLRPYSEAFF.

The genes are TRBV4-2 and TRBJ2-5; D might be TRBD1 (6 bases). There are 15 residues in the CDR3. The germline V and J ends were trimmed by 1 base and 3 bases, with 12 bases remaining between them. In germline, CDR1 is LGHNA, CDR2 YNFKEQ. The chain's CDR3 is CASSQVRDTEETQYF. CDR3 in DNA: TGTGCCAGCAGCCAAGTCCGGGACACCGAAGAGACCCAGTACTTC.

V and J are TRBV19 and TRBJ2-1, with D perhaps TRBD2 (6 bases). In germline, CDR1 is LNHDA, CDR2 SQIVND (reference sequence). Trimming stripped 1 base from V and 4 bases from J, with 11 bases between. There are 15 residues in the CDR3. The CDR3 spells CASSIVASVYNEQFF. The CDR3 DNA reads as TGTGCCAGTAGTATAGTGGCTAGCGTGTACAATGAGCAGTTCTTC. The whole variable domain, remainder taken from reference TRBV19 and TRBJ2-1, is DGGITQSPKYLFRKEGQNVTLSCEQNLNHDAMYWYRQDPGQGLRLIYYSQIVNDFQKGDIAEGYSVSREKKESFPLTVTSAQKNPTAFYLCASSIVASVYNEQFFGPGTRLTVL.

As to this clone: The identical CDR3 is also encoded by other nucleotide sequences in the sample. The V gene is TRBV19, the J gene TRBJ1-6; D remains ambiguous. Germline V gene lookup returns CDR1 LNHDA and CDR2 SQIVND (reference sequence). The CDR3 loop spans 15 amino acids. The germline V and J ends were trimmed by 6 bases and 0 bases, with 9 bases remaining between them. The chain's CDR3 is CASSPTGSYNSPLHF. As DNA, the CDR3 is TGTGCCAGTAGCCCCACGGGCTCCTATAATTCACCCCTCCACTTT. Supplemented by reference TRBV19 and TRBJ1-6, the full variable domain reads DGGITQSPKYLFRKEGQNVTLSCEQNLNHDAMYWYRQDPGQGLRLIYYSQIVNDFQKGDIAEGYSVSREKKESFPLTVTSAQKNPTAFYLCASSPTGSYNSPLHFGNGTRLTVT.

J is TRBJ2-3 and V is TRBV5-4; 11 nucleotides agree with TRBD2. CDR1 is SGHNT, CDR2 YYREEE, per germline (reference sequence). The CDR3 length is 16 residues. V lost 3 bases to trimming and J lost 10 bases; unmatched junction nucleotides: 13. In nucleotides, the CDR3 is TGTGCCAGCAGCTCTCAACTAGCGGGGGCAGAGGCTTCGCAGTATTTT. Translating gives CASSSQLAGAEASQYF.

The genes are TRBV14 and TRBJ2-5; D is unclear. CDR1 SGHDN and CDR2 FVKESK come from the germline V gene. The CDR3 spans 18 residues. V was shortened by 4 bases and J by 5 bases, with 26 bases between the two germline ends. CDR3 residues: CASSPYTGPPGLRETQYF. The CDR3 bases are TGTGCCAGCAGCCCGTATACCGGCCCGCCAGGCCTACGGGAGACCCAGTACTTC.

This chain connects TRBV28 to TRBJ1-2; D is unclear. Per germline, CDR1 MDHEN and CDR2 SYDVKM. The V end was cut by 8 bases, the J end by 4 bases, with 20 bases between. This CDR3 comprises 15 residues. The CDR3 nucleotides read TGTGCCAGCGGAACCCCACACGGAGGCTCCTATGGCTACACCTTC. Translated, it gives CASGTPHGGSYGYTF.

The chain uses TRBV2 and TRBJ1-2; D may be TRBD1 (5 bases). Per the germline V gene, CDR1 is SNHLY and CDR2 is FYNNEI. There are 14 residues in the CDR3. V gave up 5 bases and J gave up 4 bases, with 14 bases separating them. The CDR3 DNA follows: TGTGCCAGCAGTCCTGTGACAGTGGTCTATGGCTACACCTTC. It specifies CASSPVTVVYGYTF.

This chain uses TRBV27 with TRBJ2-2; the D gene is possibly TRBD2 (6 bases). The CDR3 has 16 residues. The germline CDR1 and CDR2 sequences are MNHEY and SMNVEV (reference sequence). V lost 1 base to trimming and J lost 5 bases, with 14 bases between them. The DNA for the CDR3 is TGTGCCAGCAGTTTATTTAGCGGCTGGGCTACCGGGGAGCTGTTTTTT. It encodes CASSLFSGWATGELFF.

The chain links TRBV5-1 to TRBJ2-5; 9 nucleotides agree with TRBD1. This CDR3 contains 17 residues. The J segment lost 4 bases and the V segment lost 4 bases, leaving 14 bases of the junction unmatched. CDR1 and CDR2 (germline): SGHRS, YFSETQ. CDR3 DNA sequence: TGCGCCAGCAGCCTAAAAAGAAATTCGGGACAGGGAGAGACCCAGTACTTC. This codes for CASSLKRNSGQGETQYF.

The chain combines TRBV28 with TRBJ2-1; 10 bases match TRBD1. CDR1 is MDHEN and CDR2 is SYDVKM in the germline V gene. Unmatched junction bases numbered 8, after V lost 3 bases and J lost 9 bases. This CDR3 region has 15 residues. This chain's CDR3 is CASSFAGTGVIEQFF. The CDR3 DNA is TGTGCCAGCAGTTTCGCCGGGACAGGGGTAATTGAGCAGTTCTTC.

This chain joins TRBV5-1 and TRBJ2-7; 10 positions agree with TRBD1. Trimming removed 4 bases from V and 5 bases from J; junction bases left unmatched: 6. CDR3 length: 14 amino acids. In germline, CDR1 is SGHRS, CDR2 YFSETQ. The CDR3 DNA reads as TGCGCCAGCAGCCAGACAGGGGGCCTCGACGAGCAGTACTTC. The encoded protein is CASSQTGGLDEQYF.

The gene calls are TRBV18 and TRBJ2-7; D unclear. The CDR3 runs to 12 residues. The V gene's germline CDR1 is KGHSH and CDR2 LQKENI. Between the trimmed V and J ends, which lost 2 bases and 4 bases, there was a span of 6 bases. Here the CDR3 DNA reads TGTGCCAGCTCACCAAAGCGTTACGAGCAGTACTTC. Translating it yields CASSPKRYEQYF.

This chain connects TRBV28 to TRBJ1-4; D gene ambiguous. The germline V gene has CDR1 MDHEN and CDR2 SYDVKM. The CDR3 is made up of 15 amino acids. V was shortened by 1 base and J by 7 bases, with 13 bases between the two germline ends. CDR3 bases: TGTGCCAGCAGTTTATCCCCACAATCCGTTGAAAAACTGTTTTTT. Translating it yields CASSLSPQSVEKLFF.

The chain combines TRBV5-4 with TRBJ1-6; 8 bases are shared with TRBD1. V lost 4 bases, J lost 9 bases, and 6 bases stayed unmatched. Germline V gene lookup returns CDR1 SGHNT and CDR2 YYREEE (reference sequence). This CDR3 has 14 amino acids. The CDR3 DNA is TGTGCCAGCAGCCGCGGACAGGGCGGTTCACCCCTCCACTTT. It specifies CASSRGQGGSPLHF.

The V gene is TRBV6-4, the J gene TRBJ2-2, with 7 bases identical to TRBD1. After removal of 6 bases from V and 3 bases from J, the junction contained 7 bases not matched to a gene. This CDR3 region has 15 residues. Looked up from germline, CDR1 is MRHNA and CDR2 is SNTAGT. CDR3 amino acids: CASRTGTDYTGELFF. The CDR3 DNA reads as TGTGCCAGCAGAACCGGGACAGACTACACCGGGGAGCTGTTTTTT.

A few counts support this clone. The genes are TRBV11-3 and TRBJ1-1; D not certain. There are 10 residues in the CDR3. Trimming left V 5 bases short and J 7 bases short, with 5 bases between. Germline CDR1 reads SGHNT; CDR2 reads YENEEA. The CDR3 DNA follows: TGTGCCAGCAGCGGCATTGAAGCTTTCTTT. This gives the protein CASSGIEAFF.

This clone was seen just once. The genes are TRBV29-1 and TRBJ2-4; D is possibly TRBD2 (6 bases). Trimming removed 6 bases at V and 0 bases at J, with 12 bases between. Germline-derived CDR1 and CDR2 are SQVTM and ANQGSEA. The CDR3 covers 14 residues. CDR3 nucleotides: TGCAGCGTCTGGACGGGACTAGCCAAAAACATTCAGTACTTC. Translated: CSVWTGLAKNIQYF.

The rearrangement joins TRBV28 to TRBJ1-3; perhaps TRBD1 as D (6 bases). V dropped 1 base and J dropped 2 bases, with 6 bases sitting between them. The CDR3 is made up of 14 amino acids. Germline-derived CDR1 and CDR2 are MDHEN and SYDVKM. As DNA, the CDR3 is TGTGCCAGCAGTTTATCAGGGGCTGGAAACACCATATATTTT. The encoded protein is CASSLSGAGNTIYF.

J is TRBJ1-6 and V is TRBV19; D may be TRBD1 (6 bases). V was trimmed by 4 bases and J by 0 bases, leaving 13 bases between them. CDR1 is LNHDA, CDR2 SQIVND, per germline (reference sequence). The CDR3 runs 17 residues. CDR3 residues: CASSSTGQSSYNSPLHF. CDR3 DNA sequence: TGTGCCAGTAGTAGTACCGGACAGAGCTCCTATAATTCACCCCTCCACTTT.

This clone was detected only once. This chain uses TRBV2 with TRBJ1-5, with 7 positions matching TRBD1. The V gene end was trimmed by 4 bases and the J gene end by 3 bases; junction bases not matched to a gene: 24. CDR3 length equals 21 residues. Germline V gene lookup returns CDR1 SNHLY and CDR2 FYNNEI. CDR3 sequence (DNA): TGTGCCAGCAGTGGTTCAACGTATACGAACAGGGGTCGGGAATTCAATCAGCCCCAGCATTTT. Its protein is CASSGSTYTNRGREFNQPQHF.

The chain joins TRBV7-9 to TRBJ1-1; D is unclear. The CDR3 is 12 amino acids. V lost 2 bases, J lost 7 bases, and 8 bases lay in between. Germline lookup yields CDR1 SEHNR and CDR2 FQNEAQ (reference sequence). CDR3 loop: CASSLRAVEAFF. The DNA for the CDR3 is TGTGCCAGCAGCTTACGTGCAGTTGAAGCTTTCTTT.

This clone was detected once. The chain links TRBV19 to TRBJ2-2, with 11 bases that match TRBD2. From germline, CDR1 is LNHDA and CDR2 SQIVND (reference sequence). The length of the CDR3 is 15 residues. The CDR3 nucleotides are TGTGCTAGCGTGGCTAGCGGGGGGCAGGACGGGGAGCTGTTTTTT. Protein product: CASVASGGQDGELFF. The variable domain in full, with the rest retrieved from reference TRBV19 and TRBJ2-2, is DGGITQSPKYLFRKEGQNVTLSCEQNLNHDAMYWYRQDPGQGLRLIYYSQIVNDFQKGDIAEGYSVSREKKESFPLTVTSAQKNPTAFYLCASVASGGQDGELFFGEGSRLTVL.

CDR3 protein: CASSETIGGGYNEQFF. The CDR3 DNA is TGTGCCAGCAGTGAGACCATCGGCGGGGGATACAATGAGCAGTTCTTC. This chain uses TRBV2 with TRBJ2-1, with 7 nucleotides matching TRBD2. The CDR3 has 16 amino acids. The trim removed 3 bases at V and 4 bases at J, leaving 9 bases unmatched. CDR1 is SNHLY and CDR2 is FYNNEI in the germline V gene. Supplemented by reference TRBV2 and TRBJ2-1, the full variable domain reads EPEVTQTPSHQVTQMGQEVILRCVPISNHLYFYWYRQILGQKVEFLVSFYNNEISEKSEIFDDQFSVERPDGSNFTLKIRSTKLEDSAMYFCASSETIGGGYNEQFFGPGTRLTVL.

In its sample, this clone was seen once. The sample carries other DNA sequences with the same CDR3. This chain uses TRBV5-1 with TRBJ2-7; perhaps TRBD1 as D (5 bases). The CDR3 contains 12 residues. Germline loops: CDR1 SGHRS, CDR2 YFSETQ. The V end lost 3 bases, the J end lost 4 bases, and 8 bases lay between the germline ends. CDR3 in amino acids: CASSSQGYEQYF. As DNA, the CDR3 is TGCGCCAGCAGCTCTCAGGGTTACGAGCAGTACTTC.